This TCR beta chain appears in the sequencing data of a study of tumor-infiltrating lymphocytes in primary liver carcinoma. A remark on this clonotype: A junction end diverges from the germline sequence, so it may reflect a read error.

The CDR3 runs to 17 residues. Germline V gives CDR1 MDHEN, CDR2 SYDVKM. cDNA specific to TCR beta was made from 500 ng of total RNA, with a constant-region primer employed for priming. TCR beta libraries came from three nested multiplex PCR rounds using slightly modified ARM-PCR. Amplification in the first two PCR rounds was performed using TRBV1-TRBV30 forward primers and a C-beta reverse primer for 9 to 11 cycles each. TCRdb redid the calling of the multiplex PCR reads with MiXCR, one entry per CDR3 protein. The repertoire holds approximately 74,000 distinct CDR3 sequences, roughly two thirds seen once, with around 15% in the top ten. Co-extraction of RNA and DNA was performed on about 19-31 mg of unsorted bulk tissue. Each tumor was sampled at four poles and its centre.

The sequencing sample was made of liver tumor tissue from sampling region 4. Subset specified: tumor region T4, right-lateral pole. V is TRBV28 and J is TRBJ1-4, with 10 bases matching TRBD1. This clonotype originated in a woman aged 55-69 years with primary liver carcinoma and hepatitis B virus infection. The CDR3 region is CVSSLSGTGATNEKLVF. CDR3 in DNA: TGTGTCAGCAGTTTATCCGGGACAGGGGCAACTAATGAAAAACTGGTTTTT.